This entry lists 31 T cell receptor beta chains sequenced from one sample in a study of response to subunit inactivated influenza vaccine. TCRdb re-called the RT-PCR reads through MiXCR, storing one row per CDR3 protein. The table includes 150,000 to 200,000 distinct CDR3 sequences, about 12% detected once. These data also formed part of another study, on T cells expressing NK-cell markers. Turning to that study: The authors generated TCR beta cDNA through 5'RACE template switching with UMIs.

The sample here was CD8+ T cells sorted from PBMCs, taken less than 13 days after vaccination. These receptors came from a man aged 50 to 59 who received an inactivated influenza vaccine.

This clonotype has only a few counts. The V gene is TRBV5-4, the J gene TRBJ1-1; the D is unclear. The germline V gene encodes CDR1 SGHNT and CDR2 YYREEE (reference sequence). V lost 4 bases, J lost 2 bases, and 9 bases lay in between. CDR3 length equals 13 residues. CDR3 region: CASSKGFNTEAFF. CDR3 nucleotide sequence: TGTGCCAGCAGCAAAGGGTTTAACACTGAAGCTTTCTTT.

This clonotype occurred many times. V usage is TRBV4-3 and J usage is TRBJ2-2; D remains ambiguous. The germline V gene has CDR1 LGHNA and CDR2 YSLEER. V gave up 1 base and J gave up 0 bases, with 9 bases separating them. The CDR3 runs to 16 residues. The CDR3 nucleotides are TGCGCCAGCAGCCAAGCGGTCTGGACGAACACCGGGGAGCTGTTTTTT. Translation gives CASSQAVWTNTGELFF.

The V call is TRBV3-1, the J call TRBJ2-1, with TRBD1 matching over 7 bases. After removal of 4 bases from V and 0 bases from J, the junction contained 3 bases not matched to a gene. The CDR3 spans 15 residues. Per the germline V gene, CDR1 is LGHDT and CDR2 is YNNKEL (reference sequence). CDR3 nucleotide sequence: TGTGCCAGCAGCCTGGGACAGAACTCCTACAATGAGCAGTTCTTC. This sequence encodes CASSLGQNSYNEQFF.

This clonotype was recorded at least ten times. The rearrangement joins TRBV7-9 to TRBJ1-1; D not certain. Trimming took off 0 bases at V and 5 bases at J, with 7 bases between the two ends. This CDR3 is built from 13 residues. Germline V gives CDR1 SEHNR, CDR2 FQNEAQ (reference sequence). The CDR3 bases are TGTGCCAGCAGCTTAGCCCCCGGAACTGAAGCTTTCTTT. This gives the protein CASSLAPGTEAFF.

This clonotype was seen many times. This chain uses TRBV27 with TRBJ2-1, with D unclear. The CDR3 length is 13 residues. V lost 5 bases to trimming and J lost 0 bases, with 5 bases between them. Germline CDR1 is MNHEY and CDR2 is SMNVEV (reference sequence). CDR3 DNA sequence: TGTGCCAGCAGTAGTTCCTCCTACAATGAGCAGTTCTTC. Its protein product is CASSSSSYNEQFF.

The V call is TRBV4-3, the J call TRBJ2-7; 13 bases map to TRBD2. The CDR3 is 16 amino acids. Germline lookup yields CDR1 LGHNA and CDR2 YSLEER. With 1 base clipped from V and 2 bases from J, the junction kept 2 bases outside the gene matches. The CDR3 sequence is CASSQGTSGSPYEQYF. CDR3 nucleotide sequence: TGCGCCAGCAGCCAAGGGACTAGCGGGAGTCCCTACGAGCAGTACTTC.

The gene calls are TRBV29-1 and TRBJ1-2, with D unresolved. V lost 3 bases and J 12 bases, leaving 23 bases between the germline ends. Germline V gene data show CDR1 as SQVTM and CDR2 as ANQGSEA. The CDR3 contains 14 residues. As DNA, the CDR3 is TGCAGCGTTGACCCTCCACGGGGAGGGTTTGAGGACACCTTC. Translating it yields CSVDPPRGGFEDTF.

There are many counts of this clonotype. The genes are TRBV5-1 and TRBJ1-5; tentative D call: TRBD1 (5 bases). The V end lost 2 bases, the J end lost 2 bases, and 5 bases lay between the germline ends. In germline, CDR1 is SGHRS, CDR2 YFSETQ. The CDR3 is made up of 13 amino acids. The DNA of the CDR3 is TGCGCCAGCAGCTTACAGGGCAATCAGCCCCAGCATTTT. This codes for CASSLQGNQPQHF.

The rearrangement uses TRBV20-1 and TRBJ2-3, with 8 bases identical to TRBD1. This CDR3 has 17 amino acids. V lost 1 base to trimming and J lost 3 bases; unmatched junction nucleotides: 12. Germline V gene lookup returns CDR1 DFQATT and CDR2 SNEGSKA (reference sequence). CDR3 bases: TGCAGTGCTAGAGCTAGAATGGACAGGGTAAGGACAGATACGCAGTATTTT. It codes for CSARARMDRVRTDTQYF.

The V and J genes are TRBV7-9 and TRBJ1-5; 10 bases fit TRBD1. V dropped 3 bases and J dropped 4; count of bases not matched to a gene: 3. CDR1 is SEHNR, CDR2 FQNEAQ, per germline (reference sequence). This CDR3 region has 15 residues. This chain's CDR3 is CASSFGTGDNQPQHF. Here the CDR3 DNA reads TGTGCCAGCAGCTTTGGGACAGGGGATAATCAGCCCCAGCATTTT.

The V gene is TRBV9, the J gene TRBJ1-1, with D unclear. The V end was cut by 6 bases, the J end by 5 bases, with 14 bases between. Germline V gene data show CDR1 as SGDLS and CDR2 as YYNGEE. This CDR3 is built from 13 residues. The CDR3 loop is CASTIKEATEAFF. CDR3 sequence (DNA): TGTGCCAGCACTATAAAAGAGGCTACTGAAGCTTTCTTT. Full variable domain (outside the CDR3, taken from reference TRBV9 and TRBJ1-1): DSGVTQTPKHLITATGQRVTLRCSPRSGDLSVYWYQQSLDQGLQFLIQYYNGEERAKGNILERFSAQQFPDLHSELNLSSLELGDSALYFCASTIKEATEAFFGQGTRLTVV.

The chain joins TRBV19 to TRBJ1-4; weak D call: TRBD1 (6 bases). The CDR3 has 13 amino acids. Germline loops: CDR1 LNHDA, CDR2 SQIVND (reference sequence). The V and J ends lost 8 bases and 8 bases respectively, with 15 bases between them. The CDR3 nucleotides are TGTGCCAGTCAACAGGGAGGTAGCGAAAAACTGTTTTTT. The encoded protein is CASQQGGSEKLFF.

The V and J genes are TRBV5-6 and TRBJ1-5; no clear D gene. The CDR3 sequence is 15 residues long. Per the germline V gene, CDR1 is SGHDT and CDR2 is YYEEEE. The V gene lost 1 base and the J gene lost 1 base, with 9 bases spanning the gap. CDR3 sequence reads: CASSLSHLSNQPQHF. The CDR3 coding sequence is TGTGCCAGCAGCTTGTCTCATTTAAGCAATCAGCCCCAGCATTTT. Full variable domain (remainder filled in from reference TRBV5-6 and TRBJ1-5): DAGVTQSPTHLIKTRGQQVTLRCSPKSGHDTVSWYQQALGQGPQFIFQYYEEEERQRGNFPDRFSGHQFPNYSSELNVNALLLGDSALYLCASSLSHLSNQPQHFGDGTRLSIL.

This clonotype came up a few times. J is TRBJ2-3 and V is TRBV27, with unresolved D. This CDR3 contains 12 residues. Germline V gene lookup returns CDR1 MNHEY and CDR2 SMNVEV (reference sequence). Deletions cut 5 bases from V and 5 bases from J, with 8 bases between. In DNA, the CDR3 is TGTGCCAGCAGTAGGAGTTTAGATACGCAGTATTTT. Amino acid sequence: CASSRSLDTQYF.

This clonotype occurred many times. The V and J genes are TRBV9 and TRBJ1-1, with D possibly being TRBD1 (6 bases). CDR1 and CDR2 from the germline V gene are SGDLS and YYNGEE. This CDR3 has 14 residues. The V and J ends lost 3 bases and 4 bases respectively, with 13 bases between them. The CDR3 region is CASSAPTGFTEAFF. The CDR3 DNA is TGTGCCAGCAGCGCCCCAACAGGGTTCACTGAAGCTTTCTTT.

The chain carries TRBV7-9 and TRBJ2-7; TRBD2 agrees at 11 bases. Germline V gene lookup returns CDR1 SEHNR and CDR2 FQNEAQ (reference sequence). CDR3 length equals 15 residues. The V gene end was trimmed by 2 bases and the J gene end by 2 bases; junction bases not matched to a gene: 2. The CDR3 DNA follows: TGTGCCAGCAGCTTACTAGCGGGAGGTACCTACGAGCAGTACTTC. Translated, it gives CASSLLAGGTYEQYF. The variable domain in full, completed from reference TRBV7-9 and TRBJ2-7, reads DTGVSQNPRHKITKRGQNVTFRCDPISEHNRLYWYRQTLGQGPEFLTYFQNEAQLEKSRLLSDRFSAERPKGSFSTLEIQRTEQGDSAMYLCASSLLAGGTYEQYFGPGTRLTVT.

The CDR3 is CASSARDRRYNEQFF. DNA for the CDR3: TGTGCCAGCAGCGCACGGGACCGACGATACAATGAGCAGTTCTTC. The rearrangement uses TRBV7-9 and TRBJ2-1; D possibly matches TRBD1 or TRBD2 (5 bases each). The germline gives CDR1 SEHNR, CDR2 FQNEAQ (reference sequence). The CDR3 consists of 15 residues. V lost 5 bases and J lost 4, with 15 bases in between. Supplemented by reference TRBV7-9 and TRBJ2-1, the full variable domain reads DTGVSQNPRHKITKRGQNVTFRCDPISEHNRLYWYRQTLGQGPEFLTYFQNEAQLEKSRLLSDRFSAERPKGSFSTLEIQRTEQGDSAMYLCASSARDRRYNEQFFGPGTRLTVL.

This clonotype was recorded a few times. This chain links TRBV20-1 with TRBJ2-1; D possibly corresponds to TRBD1 (5 bases). CDR1 DFQATT and CDR2 SNEGSKA come from the germline V gene (reference sequence). V was pared by 1 base and J by 7 bases, with 17 bases between. There are 15 residues in the CDR3. CDR3 nucleotides: TGCAGTGCTAGAGGCCCGGAGAAGGGGCTTAATGAGCAGTTCTTC. The encoded protein is CSARGPEKGLNEQFF.

This clonotype was counted at least ten times. This chain connects TRBV4-3 to TRBJ2-2; D gene unclear. Germline assignment: CDR1 LGHNA and CDR2 YSLEER. This CDR3 is built from 15 residues. Trimming removed 0 bases at V and 4 bases at J, with 9 bases between. The CDR3 is CASSQEFTTTGELFF. The CDR3 nucleotides read TGCGCCAGCAGCCAAGAGTTCACGACCACCGGGGAGCTGTTTTTT.

The chain uses TRBV12-5 and TRBJ2-7, with 12 bases lining up with TRBD1. Germline V lookup: CDR1 LGHNT, CDR2 FRNRAP. The CDR3 contains 14 residues. V lost 6 bases, J lost 6 bases, and 6 bases stayed unmatched. The CDR3 protein is CASGLRDRGLEQYF. As DNA, the CDR3 is TGTGCTAGTGGCCTCCGGGACAGGGGGCTCGAGCAGTACTTC.

The chain uses TRBV19 and TRBJ2-3; 7 bases agree with TRBD2. J was trimmed by 3 bases and V by 3 bases; bases with no gene match: 12. The CDR3 runs 17 residues. CDR1 is LNHDA, CDR2 SQIVND, per germline (reference sequence). In DNA form, the CDR3 reads TGTGCCAGTAGTATTGAGTTGGCGGGAGTGTTGACAGATACGCAGTATTTT. It yields the protein CASSIELAGVLTDTQYF.

This chain links TRBV12-3 or TRBV12-4 with TRBJ1-5; no clear D. The V end was cut by 7 bases, the J end by 8 bases, with 12 bases between. This CDR3 has 12 residues. As DNA, the CDR3 is TGTGCCAGCACCTGGGGTGATAAGCCCCAGCATTTT. This translates into CASTWGDKPQHF.

This clonotype was observed many times. The chain has TRBV29-1 and TRBJ2-7; the match to TRBD1 covers 10 bases. Trimming at V came to 7 bases and at J to 3 bases, leaving 6 bases not matched to a gene. The CDR3 has 13 residues. Germline CDR1 reads SQVTM; CDR2 reads ANQGSEA. CDR3: CSAGTGDIYEQYF. CDR3 DNA: TGCAGCGCTGGGACAGGGGATATCTACGAGCAGTACTTC.

This clonotype was recorded a few times. The chain carries TRBV29-1 and TRBJ1-2, with D perhaps TRBD1 (5 bases). Germline CDR1 and CDR2: SQVTM and ANQGSEA. V lost 6 bases, J lost 10 bases, and 24 bases lay in between. The CDR3 contains 14 residues. Here the CDR3 reads CSVRPIGTGGPYTF. CDR3 DNA: TGCAGCGTCCGCCCCATTGGGACGGGAGGGCCCTACACCTTC.

The V and J genes are TRBV28 and TRBJ1-5; D is unresolved. Per the germline V gene, CDR1 is MDHEN and CDR2 is SYDVKM. CDR3 length: 15 residues. Between the trimmed V and J ends, which lost 3 bases and 1 base, there was a span of 10 bases. CDR3 bases: TGTGCCAGCAGTTTCGGGGTATTGAGCAATCAGCCCCAGCATTTT. Translated, it gives CASSFGVLSNQPQHF.

This clonotype occurred many times. The V call is TRBV7-9, the J call TRBJ2-7, with D perhaps matching TRBD1 (6 bases). V lost 4 bases and J 3 bases, leaving 7 bases between the germline ends. This CDR3 is 12 amino acids long. CDR1 and CDR2 from the germline V gene are SEHNR and FQNEAQ (reference sequence). The CDR3, as DNA: TGTGCCAGCAGCTCGGGACACTACGAGCAGTACTTC. Amino acids: CASSSGHYEQYF.

This chain's CDR3 is CASSAYGLTTGTYEQYF. In DNA form, the CDR3 reads TGTGCCAGCAGCGCCTACGGCTTAACCACAGGGACCTACGAGCAGTACTTC. This chain uses TRBV14 with TRBJ2-7; a possible D gene is TRBD1 (6 bases). Germline assignment: CDR1 SGHDN and CDR2 FVKESK. CDR3 size: 17 residues. V was cut by 5 bases and J by 2 bases, with 22 bases left in between.

The chain links TRBV7-9 to TRBJ2-1, with D perhaps given as TRBD1 or TRBD2 (6 bases each). The germline V gene has CDR1 SEHNR and CDR2 FQNEAQ (reference sequence). The CDR3 covers 16 residues. Between the trimmed V and J ends, which lost 5 bases and 4 bases, there was a span of 18 bases. CDR3 coding DNA: TGTGCCAGCAGCCCCAAGGGGGGCTGGGGTTACAATGAGCAGTTCTTC. Translating it yields CASSPKGGWGYNEQFF.

The chain links TRBV6-2 or TRBV6-3 to TRBJ1-5; D ambiguous. The CDR3 extends over 15 amino acids. The germline gives CDR1 MNHEY, CDR2 SVGEGT. Trimming cost V 7 bases and J 0 bases, with 13 bases left between them. The CDR3 here is CASTNGQYSNQPQHF. CDR3 DNA: TGTGCCAGCACCAACGGCCAATATAGCAATCAGCCCCAGCATTTT.

The chain is built from TRBV4-3 and TRBJ2-4; D gene ambiguous. The CDR3 extends over 14 amino acids. The V and J ends lost 3 bases and 8 bases respectively, with 14 bases between them. Germline values: CDR1 LGHNA, CDR2 YSLEER. CDR3 amino acids: CASSQLVGKDIQYF. CDR3 in DNA: TGCGCCAGCAGCCAGCTAGTGGGAAAGGACATTCAGTACTTC.

This clonotype showed up many times. The chain joins TRBV10-3 to TRBJ2-7; 7 bases agree with TRBD2. Germline CDR1 is ENHRY and CDR2 is SYGVKD. Trimming cost V 3 bases and J 2 bases; bases outside gene matches: 7. The CDR3 length is 15 residues. CDR3: CAISEGLAETYEQYF. The CDR3 bases are TGTGCCATCAGTGAAGGGCTAGCGGAGACCTACGAGCAGTACTTC.